This TCR beta chain was recorded in a study of control samples from healthy donors and cancer patients. Clones were sequenced by immunoSEQ multiplex PCR, and TCRdb holds only the in-frame ones, with some missing. The table lists more than 140,000 clones, approximately 94% of them singletons, with around 12% in the top ten. Losses at the gene ends were 7 bases for V and 8 bases for J; bases not matched to a gene: 13. The CDR3 spans 14 residues. Germline V lookup: CDR1 LNHDA, CDR2 SQIVND (reference sequence). The V gene is TRBV19, the J gene TRBJ1-1; 7 positions match TRBD1. Sequenced material: blood. The sequence came from a man in his forties in good health. The CDR3 DNA reads TGTGCCAGTACCAAGGCCCAAGGGGGCGCGGAAGCTTTCTTT. It is translated as CASTKAQGGAEAFF.